This T cell receptor beta chain was recovered during a study of beta chain features in type 1 diabetes (dated by TCRdb to 2017 to 2018). About the full investigation: No differences in mean age, gender distribution, total cell number or subset yield were found between patients and healthy donors. In the study, TCRB repertoires of sorted circulating CD4+ T cell subsets from recently diagnosed type 1 diabetes patients were compared with those of matched healthy donors. Regulatory and stem cell-like memory subsets were obtained from only 8 patients and roughly 8 healthy donors, while naive and central memory subsets were obtained from all 30 or so donors. A total of some 100,000,000 sorted cells were examined across all samples, and a strong correlation was observed between cell number per subset and RNA yield. Beyond this particular receptor, the publication reports: Because cDNA was sequenced instead of genomic DNA, highly expressing activated cells could be over-represented, though the groups showed no difference in activation or CD3 levels. A moderate but significant shortening of TCRB CDR3 length was observed in type 1 diabetes patients in all four CD4+ subsets. Fewer insertions and more nucleotide deletions at VDJ recombination sites were observed in patients with type 1 diabetes, implying thymic rearrangement abnormalities. PCR may preferentially amplify shorter templates, but because patient and control samples were amplified and corrected together, any resulting skew would affect both groups equally. HLA sub-analyses involved small numbers of individuals, so any influence of HLA type on TCRB rearrangement remained unresolved. Naive, central memory and regulatory TCRB repertoires appeared to be more similar among patients than among healthy donors.

All of the isolated RNA was reverse transcribed with the High Capacity cDNA Reverse Transcription Kit, so expressed TCRB transcripts were sequenced. Naive, central memory and regulatory T cell samples underwent deep immunoSEQ sequencing, averaging roughly 3.4 million total reads per sample. After sorted cells were lysed in RLT buffer, RNA was extracted with DNase-treated RNeasy Micro or Mini kits, with the choice depending on cell number. Each cell subset was processed separately to prevent cross-contamination, with patient and healthy donor samples processed together. The immunoSEQ multiplex PCR was used to amplify TCRB sequences from cDNA, yielding 87-bp fragments that span the CDR3 region. Sequencing of the amplicons was done on the Illumina HiSeq platform. On the study's bioinformatics: Synthetic template baselines were used to correct PCR bias computationally, reads within Hamming distance 2 were collapsed, and singletons that could not be merged were discarded. Reads were aligned to IMGT to assign V, D and J genes, CDR3 length, and insertions or deletions at six rearrangement sites. Within each subset, clonotype counts were normalized to sorted cell number, and only after that were true diversity and Gini coefficients computed with the tcR R package. Repertoire sharing was quantified using the overlap coefficient calculated on TCRB nucleotide sequences. Out-of-frame TCRB sequences from naive cells were analyzed as a proxy for the pre-selection repertoire. TCRdb took over this immuneACCESS table, retaining in-frame rearrangements with V and J assigned. Such tables are incomplete; in checked studies, under half of the missing clones stem from an unresolved V gene, and the remainder is unexplained. V and J calls and clone size come straight from that table; D and trimming were deduced from the DNA. For this sample there are more than 350,000 clones; about an eighth appear just once. The ten largest clones take up over 0.04% of the sample.

Each donor gave one peripheral blood draw, averaging approximately 0.12 L, which was collected into heparinised tubes. A BD FACSAria II was used to sort naive, central memory, regulatory and stem cell-like memory CD4+ T cells with a panel that included CD45RO, CCR7, CD25, CD127, CD95 and CD27. Purity was above 98% for every sorted population. PBMCs were separated immediately by Lymphoprep density gradient centrifugation and were stained directly, without being cultured. So that batch effects would be minimized, each experiment stained and sorted samples in pairs, pairing one healthy donor with one patient. V has 3 bases trimmed and J has 4 bases trimmed; junction bases matching no gene number 4. The germline V gene gives CDR1 as SQVTM and CDR2 as ANQGSEA. Taken from cysteine to phenylalanine, the CDR3 has 13 residues. The read is trimmed to its CDR3 DNA, 39 bases read in frame from base 1. A remark on this clone: It has no known antigen specificity. No base qualities exist here, and no much larger clone lies one base off it.

The sequence derives from a woman aged 18-35 years in good health. Sequences were obtained from naive CD4+ T cells from blood. The cell subset or site label on this specimen signifies: true naive CD4+ T cells. This chain joins TRBV29-1 to TRBJ1-2, with 8 bases aligning to TRBD1. The DNA sequence follows: TGCAGCGTTGACCTCGGACAGGGCTATGGCTACACCTTC. This codes for CSVDLGQGYGYTF.